This section outlines one T cell receptor beta chain sequence together with its context. Its antigen specificity is not known. The input lacks base qualities; no much larger clone sits a single base away. CDR1 and CDR2, per the germline V gene, are MNHEY and SVGAGI. The cysteine opens and the phenylalanine closes a CDR3 of 15 amino acids. The retained sequence is limited to the CDR3, 45 bases, with the frame set at the first base. Compared with germline, V lacks 6 bases and J lacks 1 base; bases without a gene match: 5. This specimen comes from a study of T cell responses to AZD1222 COVID-19 vaccine (TCRdb year 2021). Background for the entire study: AZD1222 recipients given second doses at about 4 weeks or at about 12 weeks were pooled, since spike-specific TCR depth and breadth were not found to differ between the two schedules. A total of under 250 trial participants underwent TCR sequencing, of whom roughly 210 had received two doses of AZD1222 and some 26 had received two doses of the MenACWY control vaccine. Enrollment into the trials was organized by age into subgroups of 18-55, 56-69 and 70-plus years, and those subgroups contained approximately 160, 26 and 62 TCR-sequenced participants, respectively.

On the study overall, not on this receptor specifically: Conclusions about previously exposed vaccinees are limited, since just five to seven AZD1222 recipients were seropositive for SARS-CoV-2 at baseline. Vaccine-associated CD4 TCRs spanned the whole spike protein, with dominant responses in regions 160-218 and 743-854. In the small 56-69-year group, the increase in depth fell short of significance, most likely because of low power. Participants were mostly white British and included more females than males, and it was suggested by the authors that clonal diversity may have been underestimated. Spike-specific TCR breadth and depth rose significantly after two AZD1222 doses compared with day 0 and with MenACWY recipients. Nearly half of unique spike-specific TCRs reportedly recognized epitopes outside regions mutated in the B.1.351 and B.1.1.7 variants. Because no samples from the day 14 peak response were available, repertoires could be characterized only after the peak T cell response.

The CDR3 regions of human TCRbeta chains were analyzed by immunosequencing. In the paper's pipeline: Repertoire TCRs were checked for matches against a reference library of SARS-CoV-2-specific TCRs that had been generated using the MIRA antigen-specificity platform. Breadth was defined as the fraction of unique TCRs that were SARS-CoV-2-associated, and depth was defined as the fraction of total T cells that were SARS-CoV-2-associated. Each spike-specific TCR was assigned to its reactive spike region and to a CD4 or CD8 class using the MIRA data. Log10-transformed breadth and depth values were compared by one-way ANOVA with Sidak's multiple comparisons tests. Imported from immuneACCESS, the table was reduced by TCRdb to in-frame sequences with V and J called. These copies leave out some clones; in studies compared against another copy, an unresolved V gene accounts for under half, and the cause of the remainder is not known. V, J and clone size derive from that table, while D and trimming were established from the DNA sequence. For this sample the table gives fewer than 130,000 clones, of which around 90% were detected only once. Jointly, the top ten make up 7.8% of the sample.

The sample's time point label, in plain terms: baseline before first vaccination. Vaccinee samples were obtained from the UK trials COV001 and COV002, which included a single-blind randomized controlled phase 2/3 trial of AZD1222 (ChAdOx1 nCoV-19) in healthy adults. For TCRbeta chain sequencing, PBMC samples from trial participants were taken at day 0 and at day 28 after the second dose. The sample consisted of peripheral blood, taken on day 0 of AZD1222 vaccination. This TCR derives from an adult in good health. The V gene is TRBV6-5 and the J gene is TRBJ2-2; a stretch of 7 junction bases matches TRBD1. The CDR3 sequence is CASRLGTVNTGELFF. The DNA reads as follows: TGTGCCAGCAGACTTGGGACAGTGAACACCGGGGAGCTGTTTTTT.